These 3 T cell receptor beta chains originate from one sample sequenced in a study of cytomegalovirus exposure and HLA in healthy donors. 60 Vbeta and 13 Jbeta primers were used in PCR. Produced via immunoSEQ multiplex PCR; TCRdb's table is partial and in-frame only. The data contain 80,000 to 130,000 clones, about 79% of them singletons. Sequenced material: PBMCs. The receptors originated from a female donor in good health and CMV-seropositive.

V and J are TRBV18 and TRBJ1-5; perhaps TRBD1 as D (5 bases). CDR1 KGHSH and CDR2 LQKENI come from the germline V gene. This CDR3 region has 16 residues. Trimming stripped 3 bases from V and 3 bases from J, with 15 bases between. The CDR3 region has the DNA TGTGCCAGCTCACCGGTGTCACGGGGGACCAATCAGCCCCAGCATTTT. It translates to CASSPVSRGTNQPQHF.

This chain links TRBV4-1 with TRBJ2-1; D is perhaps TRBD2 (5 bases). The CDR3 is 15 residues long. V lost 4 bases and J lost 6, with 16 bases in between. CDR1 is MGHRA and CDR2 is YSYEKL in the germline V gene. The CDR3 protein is CASSLRTGLGNEQFF. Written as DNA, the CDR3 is TGCGCCAGCAGCCTCAGGACTGGCCTGGGCAATGAGCAGTTCTTC.

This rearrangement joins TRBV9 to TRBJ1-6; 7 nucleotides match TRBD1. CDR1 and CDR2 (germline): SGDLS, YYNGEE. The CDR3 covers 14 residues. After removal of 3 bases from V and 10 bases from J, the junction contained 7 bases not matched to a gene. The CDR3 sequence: CASSASGGLSPLHF. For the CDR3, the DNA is TGTGCCAGCAGCGCCTCAGGGGGTTTGTCACCCCTCCACTTT.